This T cell receptor (beta chain) comes out of a study of T cell repertoires in cytomegalovirus infection. Study details: Recently identified HLA-C-restricted CMV epitopes were used, and well-studied HLA-B-restricted CMV epitopes were used as well. Study conclusions and caveats: Dominating the ex vivo response were TCR beta clonotypes that were CMV-specific and HLA-C-restricted. There were carriers of CMV plus the relevant HLA, and cumulative public TCR beta family frequency identified them.

Each CDR3 protein gets one entry after TCRdb re-called the reads with MiXCR. The profile shows around 540,000 distinct CDR3 sequences, around a third of them singletons. This clonotype was detected ten times or more. Its antigen is not identified. The CDR3 is made up of 14 amino acids. CDR1 and CDR2 from the germline V gene are SGHTS and YDEGEE. The V end lost 8 bases, the J end lost 0 bases, and 9 bases lay between the germline ends. Material: cultured PBMCs, obtained from culture after CMV antigen stimulation. This rearrangement joins TRBV5-8 to TRBJ2-6; TRBD2 might be the D (5 bases). The receptor's source is a human donor in good health (CMV status not recorded). Some clones in this sample may be carry-over from other donors' samples. The DNA of the CDR3 is TGTGCCAGTGGAGGATACTCTGGGGCCAACGTCCTGACTTTC. Encoded protein: CASGGYSGANVLTF.